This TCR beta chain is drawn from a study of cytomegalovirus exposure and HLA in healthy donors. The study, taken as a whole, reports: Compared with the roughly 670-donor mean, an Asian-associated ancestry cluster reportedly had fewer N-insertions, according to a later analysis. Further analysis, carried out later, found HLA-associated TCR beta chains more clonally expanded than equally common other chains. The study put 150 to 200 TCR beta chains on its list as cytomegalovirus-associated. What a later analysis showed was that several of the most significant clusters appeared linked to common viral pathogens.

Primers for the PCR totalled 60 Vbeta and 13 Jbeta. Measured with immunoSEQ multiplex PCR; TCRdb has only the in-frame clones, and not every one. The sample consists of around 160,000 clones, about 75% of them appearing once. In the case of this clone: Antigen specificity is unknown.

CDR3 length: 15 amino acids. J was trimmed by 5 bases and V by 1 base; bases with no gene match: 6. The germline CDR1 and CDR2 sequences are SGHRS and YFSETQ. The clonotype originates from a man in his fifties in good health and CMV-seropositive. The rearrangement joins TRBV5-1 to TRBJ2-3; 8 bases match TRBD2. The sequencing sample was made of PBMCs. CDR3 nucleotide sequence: TGCGCCAGCAGCTTGTCAAGCGGGGGAGTAGATACGCAGTATTTT. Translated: CASSLSSGGVDTQYF.